This T cell receptor beta chain was retrieved from a study of cytomegalovirus exposure and HLA in healthy donors. The overall study: The 120 million or so unique TCR beta sequences, from roughly 170 million T cells, were found by an earlier analysis. The study's findings and limits: About 87% or about 30% of the time was how often most TCR beta V segments were productive, according to an earlier analysis. After further analysis at a later stage, around 17,000 TCR beta sequences were associated with HLA alleles at 0.05 false discovery rate.

PCR amplification relied on 60 Vbeta primers (plus 13 Jbeta primers). The assay was immunoSEQ multiplex PCR, and TCRdb's table has in-frame clones only and misses some. The table includes 150,000 to 200,000 clones, approximately 80% detected once. Remarks on this clone: The antigen is unknown.

Sequencing input: PBMCs. This clonotype originated in a woman between 45 and 65 years old in good health and CMV-seronegative.

The DNA for the CDR3 is TGTGCCAGCAGCTTAAACGGACACTCTGGAAACACCATATATTTT. The encoded protein is CASSLNGHSGNTIYF. This chain connects TRBV5-6 to TRBJ1-3; TRBD1 is a possible D gene (5 bases). CDR3 length: 15 amino acids. Trimming took off 2 bases at V and 0 bases at J, with 9 bases between the two ends. From germline, CDR1 is SGHDT and CDR2 YYEEEE.